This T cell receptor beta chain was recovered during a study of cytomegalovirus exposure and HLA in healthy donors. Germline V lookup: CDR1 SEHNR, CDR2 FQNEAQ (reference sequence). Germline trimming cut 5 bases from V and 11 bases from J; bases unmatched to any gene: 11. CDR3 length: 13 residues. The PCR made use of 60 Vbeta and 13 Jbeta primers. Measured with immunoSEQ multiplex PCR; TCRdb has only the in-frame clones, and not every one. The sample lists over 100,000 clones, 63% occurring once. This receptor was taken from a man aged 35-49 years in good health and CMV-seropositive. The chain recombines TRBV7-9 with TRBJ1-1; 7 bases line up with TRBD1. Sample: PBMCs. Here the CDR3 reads CASSPGGTLWAFF. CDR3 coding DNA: TGTGCCAGCAGCCCAGGGGGAACCCTGTGGGCTTTCTTT. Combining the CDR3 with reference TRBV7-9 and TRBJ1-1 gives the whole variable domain DTGVSQNPRHKITKRGQNVTFRCDPISEHNRLYWYRQTLGQGPEFLTYFQNEAQLEKSRLLSDRFSAERPKGSFSTLEIQRTEQGDSAMYLCASSPGGTLWAFFGQGTRLTVV.